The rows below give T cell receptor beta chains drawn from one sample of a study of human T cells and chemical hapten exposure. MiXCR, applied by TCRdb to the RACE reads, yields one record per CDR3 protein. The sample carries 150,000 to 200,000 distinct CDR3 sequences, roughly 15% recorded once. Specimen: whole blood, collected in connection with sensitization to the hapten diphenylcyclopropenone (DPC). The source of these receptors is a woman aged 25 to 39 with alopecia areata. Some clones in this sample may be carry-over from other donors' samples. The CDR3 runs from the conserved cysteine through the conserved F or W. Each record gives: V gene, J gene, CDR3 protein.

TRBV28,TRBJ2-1,CASRGGAVSYNEQFF
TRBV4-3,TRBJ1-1,CASSQAVWTEAFF
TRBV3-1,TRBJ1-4,CASSQVPPGHLGTSEKLFF
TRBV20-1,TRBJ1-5,CSAARDREFNQPQHF
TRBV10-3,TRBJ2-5,CAISESTQGVTQYF
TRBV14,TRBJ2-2,CASNRATNTGELFF
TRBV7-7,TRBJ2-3,CASSWGPPNTDTQYF
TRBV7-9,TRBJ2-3,CASSPRDRGTDTQYF
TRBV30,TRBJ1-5,CAWSEGGRNQPQHF
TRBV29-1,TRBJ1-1,CSVGREGAEAFF
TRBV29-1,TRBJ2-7,CSGAGLGGEQYF
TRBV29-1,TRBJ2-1,CSVSDGQFF
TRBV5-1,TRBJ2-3,CASSLGARTDTQYF
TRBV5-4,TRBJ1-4,CASSPKTGPNEKLFF